The clone carrying this TCR beta chain was detected many times. Its cognate antigen is unknown. Germline CDR1 reads GTSNPN; CDR2 reads SVGIG (reference sequence). Trimming shortened V by 4 bases and J by 0 bases, and 3 bases separated the two germline ends. The CDR3 sequence is 11 residues long. The data derive from a study of CD8+CD57+ T cells in acquired aplastic anemia. General observations from the study: Patients and controls were not found to differ significantly in CD8+ Simpson's diversity.

The TCR beta profiling, which covered VDJ combination and CDR3 sequence, was carried out using genomic DNA as the template. TCRdb reprocessed the reads with MiXCR, giving one entry per CDR3 protein. The sample has hundreds of thousands of distinct CDR3 sequences, approximately 57% seen once. Sequenced sample: sorted CD4+, CD8+, or CD8+CD57+ T cells (not recorded which) from PBMCs. The genes are TRBV30 and TRBJ1-1; D not resolved. The receptor was derived from a human donor with severe aplastic anemia or a healthy control (not recorded which). CDR3 DNA: TGTGCCTGGACCGTGAACACTGAAGCTTTCTTT. As protein: CAWTVNTEAFF.